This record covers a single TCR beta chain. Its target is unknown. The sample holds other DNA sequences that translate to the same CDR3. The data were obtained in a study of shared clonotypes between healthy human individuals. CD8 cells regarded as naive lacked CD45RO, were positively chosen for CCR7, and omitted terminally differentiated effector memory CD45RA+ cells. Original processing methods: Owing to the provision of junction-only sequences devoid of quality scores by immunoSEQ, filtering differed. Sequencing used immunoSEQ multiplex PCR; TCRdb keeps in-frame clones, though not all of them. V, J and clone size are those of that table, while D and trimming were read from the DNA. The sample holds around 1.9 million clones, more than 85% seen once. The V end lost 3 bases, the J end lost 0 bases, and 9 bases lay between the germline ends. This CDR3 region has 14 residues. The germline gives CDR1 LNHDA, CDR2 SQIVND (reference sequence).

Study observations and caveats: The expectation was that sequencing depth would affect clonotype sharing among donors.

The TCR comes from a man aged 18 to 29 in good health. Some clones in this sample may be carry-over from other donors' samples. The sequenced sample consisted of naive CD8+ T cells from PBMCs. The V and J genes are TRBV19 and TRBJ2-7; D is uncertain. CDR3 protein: CASSIRDVSYEQYF. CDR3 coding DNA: TGTGCCAGTAGTATCCGCGACGTCTCCTACGAGCAGTACTTC.